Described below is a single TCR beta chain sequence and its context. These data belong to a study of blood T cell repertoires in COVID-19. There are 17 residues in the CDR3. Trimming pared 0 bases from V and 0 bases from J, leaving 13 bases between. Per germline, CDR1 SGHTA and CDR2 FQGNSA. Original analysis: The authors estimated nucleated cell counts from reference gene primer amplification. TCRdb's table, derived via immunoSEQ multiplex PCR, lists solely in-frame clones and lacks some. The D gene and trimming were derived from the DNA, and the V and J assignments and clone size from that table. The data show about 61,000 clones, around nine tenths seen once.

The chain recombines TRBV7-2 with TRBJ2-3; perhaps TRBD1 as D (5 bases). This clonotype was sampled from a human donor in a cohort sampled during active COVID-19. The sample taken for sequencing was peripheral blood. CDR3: CASSLATRGPSTDTQYF. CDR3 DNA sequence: TGTGCCAGCAGCTTAGCCACAAGGGGCCCGAGCACAGATACGCAGTATTTT.